This T cell receptor (beta chain) was documented in a study of cytomegalovirus exposure and HLA in healthy donors. Study results and caveats: For most TCR beta V segments, an earlier analysis put the productive rate at about 87% or about 30% of the time. What was likely a sequencing artifact was a cluster of highly shared sequence variants. Later analysis associated a missense DCLRE1C variant with TCR beta V- and J-gene trimming.

This CDR3 is 12 amino acids long. Trimming stripped 6 bases from V and 4 bases from J, with 7 bases between. CDR1 and CDR2 from the germline V gene are MDHEN and SYDVKM. With 60 Vbeta and 13 Jbeta primers, the PCR was carried out. Libraries were prepared by immunoSEQ multiplex PCR; TCRdb keeps only in-frame clonotypes and omits some of them. The sample lists some 100,000 clones; 75% to 80% were seen once. Donors were nominally healthy when sampled, though unrecorded immune exposures were likely. Concerning this clone: Its antigen is not identified.

The sequencing input was PBMCs. This receptor was obtained from a woman aged 40-49 years in good health and CMV-seropositive. The rearrangement links TRBV28 to TRBJ1-5; D gene unclear. CDR3 DNA sequence: TGTGCCAGCAGAGTGGCAAATCAGCCCCAGCATTTT. Protein sequence: CASRVANQPQHF.